The 32 T cell receptor beta chains presented below share a single source sample, sequenced in a study of T cell repertoires in cytomegalovirus infection. TCRdb reanalysed the reads using MiXCR and keeps one entry per CDR3 protein. The data contain more than 200,000 distinct CDR3 sequences, less than 9.5% of them singletons. The sequenced material came from PBMCs. These TCRs come from a human donor in good health (CMV status not recorded). Some clones in this sample may be carry-over from other donors' samples.

The chain carries TRBV2 and TRBJ1-1; the match to TRBD1 covers 7 bases. The CDR3 sequence is 12 residues long. Trimming at V came to 10 bases and at J to 5 bases, leaving 7 bases not matched to a gene. Looked up from germline, CDR1 is SNHLY and CDR2 is FYNNEI. The CDR3 nucleotides are TGTGCCAACGGACAGGTCGGAACTGAAGCTTTCTTT. It codes for CANGQVGTEAFF.

This clonotype was counted at least ten times. The chain is built from TRBV19 and TRBJ1-5, with 9 bases that match TRBD1. Germline assignment: CDR1 LNHDA and CDR2 SQIVND (reference sequence). The J segment lost 6 bases and the V segment lost 5 bases, leaving 5 bases of the junction unmatched. The CDR3 is 14 residues long. CDR3: CASSPTGGGQPQHF. CDR3 coding DNA: TGTGCCAGTAGTCCTACAGGGGGCGGTCAGCCCCAGCATTTT.

This clonotype was detected many times. V gene TRBV7-2 combines with J gene TRBJ2-4; D is unresolved. The germline V and J ends were trimmed by 2 bases and 2 bases, with 16 bases remaining between them. Germline lookup yields CDR1 SGHTA and CDR2 FQGNSA. This CDR3 contains 17 residues. CDR3 sequence reads: CASSLQMTSSSKNIQYF. CDR3 sequence (DNA): TGTGCCAGCAGCTTACAGATGACGAGTTCTTCCAAAAACATTCAGTACTTC.

In its sample, this clonotype was seen many times. This chain uses TRBV11-2 with TRBJ2-7, with a weak D call TRBD2 (7 bases). The V gene's germline CDR1 is SGHAT and CDR2 FQNNGV. V was shortened by 5 bases and J by 6 bases, with 17 bases between the two germline ends. This CDR3 has 14 residues. CDR3 amino acids: CASSLGGGGAEQYF. The CDR3 DNA is TGTGCCAGCAGCCTCGGAGGGGGAGGGGCCGAGCAGTACTTC.

As concerns this clonotype: A single base separates this from a much larger clone, so it may be a read error. This chain uses TRBV6-2 or TRBV6-3 with TRBJ2-3, with D uncertain. Germline values: CDR1 MNHEY, CDR2 SVGEGT. The V end was cut by 7 bases, the J end by 0 bases, with 5 bases between. This CDR3 has 12 amino acids. The CDR3 is CASTQSTDTQYF. Written as DNA, the CDR3 is TGTGCCAGCACCCAGAGCACAGATACGCAGTATTTT.

This clonotype has ten or more counts. The chain carries TRBV20-1 and TRBJ1-2, with D perhaps matching TRBD1 (6 bases). V was trimmed by 6 bases and J by 1 base, leaving 9 bases between them. This CDR3 contains 12 residues. From germline, CDR1 is DFQATT and CDR2 SNEGSKA (reference sequence). CDR3 region: CSAPRGNYGYTF. CDR3 sequence (DNA): TGCAGTGCCCCCAGGGGTAACTATGGCTACACCTTC.

In its sample, this clonotype was seen many times. Written as DNA, the CDR3 is TGTGCCAGCAGTGACGAAGGCGGGGGGGTCAATGAGCAGTTCTTC. As protein: CASSDEGGGVNEQFF. The chain links TRBV6-4 to TRBJ2-1, with 9 bases aligning to TRBD2. After removal of 2 bases from V and 6 bases from J, the junction contained 5 bases not matched to a gene. This CDR3 region has 15 residues. Germline CDR1 is MRHNA and CDR2 is SNTAGT.

This clonotype has ten or more counts. The V gene is TRBV19, the J gene TRBJ2-1; 11 nucleotides align to TRBD1. Unmatched junction bases numbered 7, after V lost 5 bases and J lost 7 bases. The CDR3 is made up of 15 amino acids. Germline CDR1 and CDR2: LNHDA and SQIVND (reference sequence). CDR3 in amino acids: CASSPRTGGKNEQFF. The CDR3 DNA follows: TGTGCCAGTAGTCCCCGGACAGGGGGCAAGAATGAGCAGTTCTTC.

This clonotype was seen at least ten times. The chain employs TRBV7-2 and TRBJ2-5, with a possible D match to TRBD1 (6 bases). V lost 6 bases, J lost 2 bases, and 10 bases lay in between. Looked up from germline, CDR1 is SGHTA and CDR2 is FQGNSA. There are 13 residues in the CDR3. The CDR3 DNA is TGTGCCAGCAGGGGGGCAGCACAAGAGACCCAGTACTTC. It codes for CASRGAAQETQYF.

The gene calls are TRBV7-6 and TRBJ2-7, with 9 bases that match TRBD2. CDR1 and CDR2 (germline): SGHVS, FNYEAQ. The V segment lost 5 bases and the J segment 2 bases; nucleotides outside the gene matches: 10. This CDR3 region has 16 residues. The CDR3 loop reads CASSPLAGEDPYEQYF. The CDR3 nucleotides are TGTGCCAGCAGCCCGTTAGCGGGGGAAGACCCCTACGAGCAGTACTTC.

This clonotype has at least ten counts. This sequence joins TRBV12-3 or TRBV12-4 and TRBJ1-5; D gene unclear. The germline V and J ends were trimmed by 2 bases and 1 base, with 12 bases remaining between them. The CDR3 length is 16 residues. CDR3 protein: CASSLKGSLSNQPQHF. CDR3 DNA: TGTGCCAGCAGTTTAAAGGGATCCCTCAGCAATCAGCCCCAGCATTTT.

This clonotype was seen many times. The CDR3, as DNA: TGTGCCAGCAGTTTTGGGGGGGGACACCCCAAAAACATTCAGTACTTC. Protein sequence: CASSFGGGHPKNIQYF. The rearrangement links TRBV12-3 or TRBV12-4 to TRBJ2-4; possibly TRBD2 for D (7 bases). The CDR3 runs to 16 residues. V lost 3 bases and J lost 2, with 14 bases in between.

This clonotype was counted ten times or more. The chain employs TRBV7-2 and TRBJ1-6; the match to TRBD1 covers 10 bases. Germline CDR1 is SGHTA and CDR2 is FQGNSA. The CDR3 runs 15 residues. V dropped 4 bases and J dropped 9; count of bases not matched to a gene: 6. The DNA of the CDR3 is TGTGCCAGCAGCTCGGGGGGGACAGGGGTTTCACCCCTCCACTTT. Protein: CASSSGGTGVSPLHF. The entire variable domain, with the rest obtained from reference TRBV7-2 and TRBJ1-6, is as follows: GAGVSQSPSNKVTEKGKDVELRCDPISGHTALYWYRQSLGQGLEFLIYFQGNSAPDKSGLPSDRFSAERTGGSVSTLTIQRTQQEDSAVYLCASSSGGTGVSPLHFGNGTRLTVT.

This clonotype was seen many times. The V and J genes are TRBV7-2 and TRBJ2-7, with 13 bases identical to TRBD2. This CDR3 is built from 14 residues. Germline-derived CDR1 and CDR2 are SGHTA and FQGNSA. The junction had 1 base not matched to a gene; V was cut back by 1 base and J by 7 bases. The CDR3 coding sequence is TGTGCCAGCAGCTTAGTACTAGCGGGAGGGGAGCAGTACTTC. It encodes CASSLVLAGGEQYF.

This clonotype came up many times. The chain employs TRBV7-2 and TRBJ2-5, with D perhaps TRBD1 (7 bases). CDR1 and CDR2 from the germline V gene are SGHTA and FQGNSA. The CDR3 totals 14 residues. Trimming removed 5 bases from V and 5 bases from J, with 15 bases in between. As DNA, the CDR3 is TGTGCCAGCAGCCCCCAGGGGGGATCCGAGACCCAGTACTTC. This translates into CASSPQGGSETQYF.

This clonotype was counted a few times. The chain has TRBV12-3 or TRBV12-4 and TRBJ2-3, with D possibly being TRBD2 (6 bases). The CDR3 sequence is 15 residues long. V lost 5 bases to trimming and J lost 1 base, with 13 bases between them. CDR3: CASSPGGGGTDTQYF. The CDR3 nucleotides read TGTGCCAGCAGTCCAGGCGGCGGGGGCACAGATACGCAGTATTTT.

This clonotype was counted a few times. CDR3 region: CASSSRDRETQYF. The CDR3 region has the DNA TGTGCCAGCAGCAGCCGGGACAGGGAGACCCAGTACTTC. V gene TRBV7-2 combines with J gene TRBJ2-5; 8 bases agree with TRBD1. Trimming at V came to 5 bases and at J to 5 bases, leaving 4 bases not matched to a gene. Germline CDR1 SGHTA, CDR2 FQGNSA. This CDR3 region has 13 residues.

This clonotype was observed many times. This chain uses TRBV14 with TRBJ1-2; 7 bases agree with TRBD1. The CDR3 is made up of 16 amino acids. Trimming at V came to 1 base and at J to 8 bases, leaving 13 bases not matched to a gene. CDR1 SGHDN and CDR2 FVKESK come from the germline V gene. The CDR3 DNA sequence: TGTGCCAGCAGCCAAGCAGCCCGGACAGGATTGAGGGGCTACACCTTC. Its protein is CASSQAARTGLRGYTF.

This clonotype has a handful of counts. The chain recombines TRBV19 with TRBJ2-1, with a weak D call TRBD2 (5 bases). Trimming cost V 4 bases and J 6 bases, with 16 bases left between them. Germline CDR1 LNHDA, CDR2 SQIVND (reference sequence). The CDR3 is 15 residues long. CDR3: CASSKGRKAGNEQFF. The CDR3 DNA is TGTGCCAGTAGTAAGGGCCGGAAGGCGGGCAATGAGCAGTTCTTC.

The chain employs TRBV9 and TRBJ2-1; TRBD1 is a possible D gene (6 bases). This CDR3 is built from 14 residues. V was pared by 3 bases and J by 8 bases, with 15 bases between. From germline, CDR1 is SGDLS and CDR2 YYNGEE. CDR3 nucleotides: TGTGCCAGCAGCGCCGCCCCAGGGGTACATGAGCAGTTCTTC. Translation: CASSAAPGVHEQFF. Filled out from reference TRBV9 and TRBJ2-1, the complete variable domain reads DSGVTQTPKHLITATGQRVTLRCSPRSGDLSVYWYQQSLDQGLQFLIQYYNGEERAKGNILERFSAQQFPDLHSELNLSSLELGDSALYFCASSAAPGVHEQFFGPGTRLTVL.

In its sample, this clonotype was seen many times. The chain is built from TRBV6-2 or TRBV6-3 and TRBJ2-1; the match to TRBD2 covers 9 bases. Trimming at V came to 4 bases and at J to 6 bases, leaving 4 bases not matched to a gene. Per germline, CDR1 MNHEY and CDR2 SVGEGT. The CDR3 loop spans 14 amino acids. The CDR3 sequence: CASSLAGVPNEQFF. CDR3 in DNA: TGTGCCAGCAGTTTAGCGGGAGTTCCCAATGAGCAGTTCTTC.

There are a few counts of this clonotype. The chain carries TRBV27 and TRBJ2-7, with TRBD2 identical over 7 bases. Germline V gene data show CDR1 as MNHEY and CDR2 as SMNVEV (reference sequence). This CDR3 region has 18 residues. V was pared by 5 bases and J by 2 bases, with 18 bases of the junction left unmatched. The CDR3 reads CASSPLTVPGGGTYEQYF. In DNA, the CDR3 is TGTGCCAGCAGTCCATTAACGGTTCCGGGGGGTGGCACCTACGAGCAGTACTTC.

This clonotype occurred a few times. The chain is built from TRBV27 and TRBJ1-1; D may be TRBD1 (5 bases). The CDR3 runs to 15 residues. V was cut by 6 bases and J by 0 bases, with 14 bases left in between. Germline V gene data show CDR1 as MNHEY and CDR2 as SMNVEV (reference sequence). The CDR3 nucleotides are TGTGCCAGCAGGCGACAGAGCACTATGAACACTGAAGCTTTCTTT. As protein: CASRRQSTMNTEAFF.

The V gene is TRBV23-1, the J gene TRBJ2-2; D is unresolved. TRBV23-1 is annotated as an ORF whose role is uncertain. V lost 2 bases to trimming and J lost 7 bases, with 11 bases between them. The CDR3 has 14 amino acids. CDR3 amino acids: CASSQRPHVGELFF. CDR3 nucleotide sequence: TGCGCCAGCAGTCAACGCCCCCACGTCGGGGAGCTGTTTTTT.

This clonotype showed up many times. This chain joins TRBV7-2 and TRBJ1-4; 7 positions match TRBD1. V shed 4 bases and J 8 bases; nucleotides not matched to a gene: 7. The germline V gene has CDR1 SGHTA and CDR2 FQGNSA. The CDR3 runs to 14 residues. The CDR3, as DNA: TGTGCCAGCAGCTCTAGACAGGGTCGGGAAAAACTGTTTTTT. Translation gives CASSSRQGREKLFF. Based on the CDR3 plus reference TRBV7-2 and TRBJ1-4, the full variable domain is GAGVSQSPSNKVTEKGKDVELRCDPISGHTALYWYRQSLGQGLEFLIYFQGNSAPDKSGLPSDRFSAERTGGSVSTLTIQRTQQEDSAVYLCASSSRQGREKLFFGSGTQLSVL.

The chain joins TRBV28 to TRBJ2-5; D gene uncertain. V was pared by 1 base and J by 5 bases, with 14 bases between. This CDR3 contains 15 residues. Germline V gene data show CDR1 as MDHEN and CDR2 as SYDVKM. The CDR3 loop reads CASSLLGVSQETQYF. CDR3 DNA: TGTGCCAGCAGTTTATTAGGCGTGTCCCAGGAGACCCAGTACTTC.

There are many counts of this clonotype. The chain recombines TRBV19 with TRBJ2-2; unclear D gene. The CDR3 has 15 amino acids. CDR1 is LNHDA and CDR2 is SQIVND in the germline V gene (reference sequence). Trimming took off 6 bases at V and 2 bases at J, with 13 bases between the two ends. The CDR3 here is CASRIGPLNTGELFF. CDR3 sequence (DNA): TGTGCCAGTAGAATCGGCCCACTAAACACCGGGGAGCTGTTTTTT.

This clonotype has just one count. The CDR3 region is CASSYRTQEYEQYF. CDR3 nucleotide sequence: TGTGCCAGCAGTTACCGGACCCAAGAATACGAGCAGTACTTC. The genes are TRBV6-5 and TRBJ2-7; D remains unclear. Trimming cost V 2 bases and J 4 bases, with 12 bases left between them. The germline V gene has CDR1 MNHEY and CDR2 SVGAGI. This CDR3 contains 14 residues.

This clonotype was counted at least ten times. The chain employs TRBV7-6 and TRBJ2-6, with D possibly matching TRBD1 (6 bases). The V gene lost 4 bases and the J gene lost 4 bases, with 14 bases spanning the gap. Looked up from germline, CDR1 is SGHVS and CDR2 is FNYEAQ. The CDR3 runs 16 residues. In DNA, the CDR3 is TGTGCCAGCAGCTCCTTACAGGGTCGGGGGGCCAACGTCCTGACTTTC. Translation: CASSSLQGRGANVLTF.

This clonotype appeared many times. This chain uses TRBV11-2 with TRBJ1-4, with a weak D call TRBD1 (6 bases). Germline assignment: CDR1 SGHAT and CDR2 FQNNGV. V was clipped by 4 bases and J by 5 bases, with 14 bases between them. The CDR3 consists of 15 residues. Written as DNA, the CDR3 is TGTGCCAGCAGCTCGGGACAACGAGGGAATGAAAAACTGTTTTTT. The encoded protein is CASSSGQRGNEKLFF.

For this clonotype: A much larger clonotype is one base distant, so this may be a read error. Likely a read error: the CDR3 ends without its conserved phenylalanine or tryptophan. This rearrangement joins TRBV6-1 to TRBJ2-3; TRBD1 or TRBD2 may be the D gene (6 bases each). This CDR3 region has 13 residues. Germline CDR1 and CDR2: MNHNS and SASEGT. Here the CDR3 DNA reads TGTGCTTCCAACAGGGAGGCCACAGATACGCAGTATATT. This sequence encodes CASNREATDTQYI.

This clonotype was recorded many times. V and J are TRBV7-2 and TRBJ2-7, with D unresolved. V was cut by 4 bases and J by 4 bases, with 5 bases left in between. Per the germline V gene, CDR1 is SGHTA and CDR2 is FQGNSA. The CDR3 runs 11 residues. The CDR3 DNA reads TGTGCCAGCAGCTATAAATACGAGCAGTACTTC. It encodes CASSYKYEQYF.